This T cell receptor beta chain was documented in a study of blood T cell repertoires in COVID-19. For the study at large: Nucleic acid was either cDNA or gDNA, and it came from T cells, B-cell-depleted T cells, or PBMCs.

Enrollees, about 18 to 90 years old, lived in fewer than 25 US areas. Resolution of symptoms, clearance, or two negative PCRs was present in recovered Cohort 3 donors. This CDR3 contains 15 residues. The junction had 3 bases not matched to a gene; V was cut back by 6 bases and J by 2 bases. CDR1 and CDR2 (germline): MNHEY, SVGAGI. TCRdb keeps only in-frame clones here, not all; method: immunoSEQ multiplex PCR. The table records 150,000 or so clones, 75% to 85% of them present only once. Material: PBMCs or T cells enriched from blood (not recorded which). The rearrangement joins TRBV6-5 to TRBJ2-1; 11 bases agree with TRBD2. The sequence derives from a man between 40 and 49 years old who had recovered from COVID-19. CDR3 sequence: CASSVAGGAYNEQFF. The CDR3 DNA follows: TGTGCCAGCAGCGTAGCGGGGGGGGCCTACAATGAGCAGTTCTTC.